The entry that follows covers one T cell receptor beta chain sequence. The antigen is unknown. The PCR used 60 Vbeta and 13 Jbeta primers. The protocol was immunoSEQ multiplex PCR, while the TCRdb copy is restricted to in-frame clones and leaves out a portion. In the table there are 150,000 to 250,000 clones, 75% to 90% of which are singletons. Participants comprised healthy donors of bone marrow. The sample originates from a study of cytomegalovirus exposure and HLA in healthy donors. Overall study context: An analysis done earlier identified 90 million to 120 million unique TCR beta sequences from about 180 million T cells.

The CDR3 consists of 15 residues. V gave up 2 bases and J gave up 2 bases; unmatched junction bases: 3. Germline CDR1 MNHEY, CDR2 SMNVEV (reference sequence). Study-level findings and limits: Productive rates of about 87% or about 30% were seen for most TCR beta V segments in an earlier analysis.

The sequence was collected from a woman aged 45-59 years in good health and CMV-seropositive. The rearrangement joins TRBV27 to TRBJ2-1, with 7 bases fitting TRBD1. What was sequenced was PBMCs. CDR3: CASSLRQGAYNEQFF. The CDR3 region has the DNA TGTGCCAGCAGTTTAAGGCAGGGGGCCTACAATGAGCAGTTCTTC.